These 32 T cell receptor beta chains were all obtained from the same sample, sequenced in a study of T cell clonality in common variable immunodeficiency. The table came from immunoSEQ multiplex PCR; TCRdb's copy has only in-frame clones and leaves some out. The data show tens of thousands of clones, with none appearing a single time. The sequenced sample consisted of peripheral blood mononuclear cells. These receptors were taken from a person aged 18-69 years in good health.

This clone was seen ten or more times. The covered CDR3 bases are TGTGCCAGTAAGACAGGAGCTAATAACTTTGAA. This gives the protein CASKTGANNFE. The complete CDR3 sequence is CASKTGANNFEAFF. The chain joins TRBV19 to TRBJ1-1; maybe TRBD1 (6 bases). Read sequence stops 3 residues before the CDR3 end, and the germline J gene provides the missing end. V lost 7 bases, J lost 7 bases, and 19 bases lay in between. CDR3 size: 14 residues. From germline, CDR1 is LNHDA and CDR2 SQIVND (reference sequence).

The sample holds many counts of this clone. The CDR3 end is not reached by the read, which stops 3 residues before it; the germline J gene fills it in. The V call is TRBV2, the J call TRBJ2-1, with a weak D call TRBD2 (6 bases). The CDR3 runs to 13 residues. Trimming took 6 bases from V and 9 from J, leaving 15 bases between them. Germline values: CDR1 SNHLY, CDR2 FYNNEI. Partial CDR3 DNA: TGTGCCAGCAGGTTGGACTATAGTGGTGAG. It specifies CASRLDYSGE. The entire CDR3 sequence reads CASRLDYSGEQFF.

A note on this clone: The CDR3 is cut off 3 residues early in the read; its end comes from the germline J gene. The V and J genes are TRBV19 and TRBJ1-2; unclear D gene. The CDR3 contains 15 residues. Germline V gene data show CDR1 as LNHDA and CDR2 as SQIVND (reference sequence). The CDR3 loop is CASSIKSGNTDTYTF. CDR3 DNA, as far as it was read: TGTGCCAGTAGTATTAAGTCGGGGAACACAGATACC.

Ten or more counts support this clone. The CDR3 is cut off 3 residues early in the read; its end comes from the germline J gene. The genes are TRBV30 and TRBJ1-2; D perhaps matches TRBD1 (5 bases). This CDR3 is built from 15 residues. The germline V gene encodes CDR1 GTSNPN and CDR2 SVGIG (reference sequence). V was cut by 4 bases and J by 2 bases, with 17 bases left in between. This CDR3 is CAWNEWAGSNYGYTF. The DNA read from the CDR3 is TGTGCCTGGAATGAATGGGCAGGGTCAAACTATGGC. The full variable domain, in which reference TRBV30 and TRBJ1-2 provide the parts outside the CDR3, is SQTIHQWPATLVQPVGSPLSLECTVEGTSNPNLYWYRQAAGRGLQLLFYSVGIGQISSEVPQNLSASRPQDRQFILSSKKLLLSDSGFYLCAWNEWAGSNYGYTFGSGTRLTVV.

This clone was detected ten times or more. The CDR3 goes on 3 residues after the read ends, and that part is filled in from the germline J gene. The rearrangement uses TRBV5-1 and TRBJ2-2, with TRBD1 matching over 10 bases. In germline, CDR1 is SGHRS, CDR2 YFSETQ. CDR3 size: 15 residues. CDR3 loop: CASSRTGGYNSPLFF. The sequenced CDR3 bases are TGCGCCAGCAGCCGGACAGGGGGTTATAATTCACCG.

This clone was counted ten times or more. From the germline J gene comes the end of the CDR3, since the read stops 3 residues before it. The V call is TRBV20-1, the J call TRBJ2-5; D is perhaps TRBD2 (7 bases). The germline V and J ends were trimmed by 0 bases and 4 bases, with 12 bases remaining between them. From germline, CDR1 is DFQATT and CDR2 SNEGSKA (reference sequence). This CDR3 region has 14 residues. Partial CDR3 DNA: TGCAGTGCTAGAGAAGGGGGGGGCCCAGAGACC. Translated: CSAREGGGPET. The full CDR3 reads CSAREGGGPETQYF.

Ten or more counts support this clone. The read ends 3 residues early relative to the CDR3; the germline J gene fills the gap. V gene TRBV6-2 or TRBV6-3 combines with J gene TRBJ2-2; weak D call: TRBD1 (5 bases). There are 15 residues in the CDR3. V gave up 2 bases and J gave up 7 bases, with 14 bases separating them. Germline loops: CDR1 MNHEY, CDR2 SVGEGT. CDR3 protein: CASSYARQSGGELFF. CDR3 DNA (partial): TGTGCCAGCAGTTACGCTCGACAGTCCGGCGGGGAG.

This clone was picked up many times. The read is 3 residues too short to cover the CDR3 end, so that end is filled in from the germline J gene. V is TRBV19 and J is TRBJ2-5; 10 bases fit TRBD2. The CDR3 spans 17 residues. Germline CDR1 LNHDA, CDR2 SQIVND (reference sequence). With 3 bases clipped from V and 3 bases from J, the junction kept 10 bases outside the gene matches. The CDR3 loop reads CASSIPGLARNKETQYF. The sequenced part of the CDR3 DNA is TGTGCCAGTAGTATCCCGGGACTAGCGAGAAACAAAGAGACC.

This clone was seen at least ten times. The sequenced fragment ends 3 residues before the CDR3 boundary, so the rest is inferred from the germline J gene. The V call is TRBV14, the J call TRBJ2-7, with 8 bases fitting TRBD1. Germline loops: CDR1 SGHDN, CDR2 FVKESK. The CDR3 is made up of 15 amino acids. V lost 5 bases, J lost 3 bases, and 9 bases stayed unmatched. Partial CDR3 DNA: TGTGCCAGCAGCTCTTCGGGACAGGTATTCTACGAG. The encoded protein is CASSSSGQVFYE. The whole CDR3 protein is CASSSSGQVFYEQYF.

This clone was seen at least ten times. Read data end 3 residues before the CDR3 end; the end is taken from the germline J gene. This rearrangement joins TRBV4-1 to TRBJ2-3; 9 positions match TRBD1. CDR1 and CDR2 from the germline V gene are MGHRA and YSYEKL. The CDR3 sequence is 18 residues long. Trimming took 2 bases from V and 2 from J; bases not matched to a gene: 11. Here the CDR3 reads CASSQSTTGGSTTDTQYF. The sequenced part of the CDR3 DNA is TGCGCCAGCAGCCAATCGACAACAGGGGGCTCAACCACAGATACG.

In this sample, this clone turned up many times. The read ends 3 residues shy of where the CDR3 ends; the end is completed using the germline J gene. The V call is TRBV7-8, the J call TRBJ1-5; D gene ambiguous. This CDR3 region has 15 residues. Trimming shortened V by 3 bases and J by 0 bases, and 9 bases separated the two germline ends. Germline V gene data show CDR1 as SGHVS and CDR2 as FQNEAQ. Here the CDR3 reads CASSFQKSSNQPQHF. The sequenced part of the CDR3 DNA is TGTGCCAGCAGCTTTCAGAAGAGTAGCAATCAGCCC.

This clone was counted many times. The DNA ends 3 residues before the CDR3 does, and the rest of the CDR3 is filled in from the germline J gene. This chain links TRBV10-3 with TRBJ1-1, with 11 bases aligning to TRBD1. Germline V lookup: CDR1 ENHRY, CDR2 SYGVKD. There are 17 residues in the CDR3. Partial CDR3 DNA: TGTGCCATCAGTGAGTCCCGGGACAGGGGGAGCTTAGGGGAA. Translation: CAISESRDRGSLGE. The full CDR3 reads CAISESRDRGSLGEAFF.

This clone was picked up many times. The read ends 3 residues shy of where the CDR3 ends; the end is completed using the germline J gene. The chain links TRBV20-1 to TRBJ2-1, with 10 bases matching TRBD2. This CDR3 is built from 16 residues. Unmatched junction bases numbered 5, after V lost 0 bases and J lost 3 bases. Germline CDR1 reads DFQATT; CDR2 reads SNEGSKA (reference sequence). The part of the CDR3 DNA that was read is TGCAGTGCTAGAGATTCATGGACTAGCGGCTACAATGAG. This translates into CSARDSWTSGYNE. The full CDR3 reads CSARDSWTSGYNEQFF.

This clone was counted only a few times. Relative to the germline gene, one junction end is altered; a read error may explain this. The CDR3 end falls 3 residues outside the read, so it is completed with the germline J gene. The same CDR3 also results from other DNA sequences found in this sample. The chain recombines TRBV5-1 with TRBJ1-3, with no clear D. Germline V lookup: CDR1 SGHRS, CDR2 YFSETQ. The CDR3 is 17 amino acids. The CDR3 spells CASSLVSVISSGNTIYF. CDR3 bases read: TGCGCCAGCAGCTTGGTCAGCGTAATCAGCTCTGGAAACACG.

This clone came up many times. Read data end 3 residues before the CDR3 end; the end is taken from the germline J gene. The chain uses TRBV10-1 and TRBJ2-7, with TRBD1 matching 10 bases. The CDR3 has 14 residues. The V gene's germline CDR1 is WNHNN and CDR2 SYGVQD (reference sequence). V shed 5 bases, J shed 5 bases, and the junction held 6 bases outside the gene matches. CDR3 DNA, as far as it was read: TGCGCCAGCAGTCCCCCCGGACAGGGGGACGAG. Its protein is CASSPPGQGDE. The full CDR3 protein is CASSPPGQGDEQYF.

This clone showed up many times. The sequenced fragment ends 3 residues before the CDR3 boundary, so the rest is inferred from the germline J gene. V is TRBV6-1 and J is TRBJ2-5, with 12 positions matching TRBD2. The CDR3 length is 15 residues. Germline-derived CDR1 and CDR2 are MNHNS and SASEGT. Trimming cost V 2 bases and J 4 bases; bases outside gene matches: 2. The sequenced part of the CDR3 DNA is TGTGCCAGCAGTGAACTAGCGGGGGGGGGAGAGACC. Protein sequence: CASSELAGGGET. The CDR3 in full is CASSELAGGGETQYF.

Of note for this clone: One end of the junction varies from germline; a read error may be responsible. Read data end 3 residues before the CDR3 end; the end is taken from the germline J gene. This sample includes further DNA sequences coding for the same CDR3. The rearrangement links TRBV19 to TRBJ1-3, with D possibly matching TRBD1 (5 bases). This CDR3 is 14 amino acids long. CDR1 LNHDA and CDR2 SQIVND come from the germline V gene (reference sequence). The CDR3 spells CASSQGFSGNTIYF. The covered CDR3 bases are TGTGCCAGTAGCCAGGGATTCTCTGGAAACACG.

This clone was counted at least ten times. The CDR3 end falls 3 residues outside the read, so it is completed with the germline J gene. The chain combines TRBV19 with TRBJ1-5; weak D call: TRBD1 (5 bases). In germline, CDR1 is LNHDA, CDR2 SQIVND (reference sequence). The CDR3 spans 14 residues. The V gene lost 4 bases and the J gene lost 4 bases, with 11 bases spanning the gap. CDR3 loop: CASSTITGNQPQHF. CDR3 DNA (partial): TGTGCCAGTAGTACAATTACAGGTAATCAGCCC.

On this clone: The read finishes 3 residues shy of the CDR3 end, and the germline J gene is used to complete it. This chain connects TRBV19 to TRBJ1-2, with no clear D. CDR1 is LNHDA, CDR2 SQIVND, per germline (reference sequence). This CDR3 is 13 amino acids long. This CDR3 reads CATSWSSTDTYTF. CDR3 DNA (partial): TGTGCCACTTCTTGGTCAAGCACAGATACC.

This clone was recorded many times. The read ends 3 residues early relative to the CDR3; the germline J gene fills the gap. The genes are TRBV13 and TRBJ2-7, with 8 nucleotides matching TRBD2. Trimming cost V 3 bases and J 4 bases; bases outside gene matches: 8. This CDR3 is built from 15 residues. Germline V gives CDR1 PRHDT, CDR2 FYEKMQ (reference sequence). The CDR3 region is CASSFERELAYEQYF. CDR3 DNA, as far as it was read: TGTGCCAGCAGCTTTGAGCGGGAGTTAGCGTACGAG.

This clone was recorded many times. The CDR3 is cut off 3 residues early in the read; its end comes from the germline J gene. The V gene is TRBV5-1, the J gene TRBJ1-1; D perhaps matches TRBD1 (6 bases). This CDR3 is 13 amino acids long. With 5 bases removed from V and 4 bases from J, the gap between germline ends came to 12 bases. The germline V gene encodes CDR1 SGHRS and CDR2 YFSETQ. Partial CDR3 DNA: TGCGCCAGCAGTGGGGGCGCCCGCACTGAA. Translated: CASSGGARTE. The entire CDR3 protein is CASSGGARTEAFF. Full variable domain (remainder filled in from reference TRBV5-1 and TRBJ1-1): KAGVTQTPRYLIKTRGQQVTLSCSPISGHRSVSWYQQTPGQGLQFLFEYFSETQRNKGNFPGRFSGRQFSNSRSEMNVSTLELGDSALYLCASSGGARTEAFFGQGTRLTVV.

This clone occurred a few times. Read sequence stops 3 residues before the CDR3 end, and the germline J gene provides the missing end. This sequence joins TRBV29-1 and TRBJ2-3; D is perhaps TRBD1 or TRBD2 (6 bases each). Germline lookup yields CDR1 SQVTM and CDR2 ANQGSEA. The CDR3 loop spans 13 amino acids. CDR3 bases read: TGCAGCGCCGTCAGGGGTGCACGGGAGACG. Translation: CSAVRGARET. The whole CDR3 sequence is CSAVRGARETQYF.

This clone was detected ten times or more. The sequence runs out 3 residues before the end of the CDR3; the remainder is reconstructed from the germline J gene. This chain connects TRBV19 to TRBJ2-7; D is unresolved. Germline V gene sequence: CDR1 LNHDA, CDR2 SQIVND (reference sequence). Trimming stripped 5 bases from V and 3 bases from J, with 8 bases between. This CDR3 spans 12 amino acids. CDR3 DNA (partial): TGTGCCAGTAGTGGCTCGGGCTACGAG. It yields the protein CASSGSGYE. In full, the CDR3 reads CASSGSGYEQYF.

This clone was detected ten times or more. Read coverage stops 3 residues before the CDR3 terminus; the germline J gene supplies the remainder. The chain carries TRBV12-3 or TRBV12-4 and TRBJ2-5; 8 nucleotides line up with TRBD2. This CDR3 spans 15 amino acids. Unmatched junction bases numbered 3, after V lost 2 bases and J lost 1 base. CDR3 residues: CASSLPGLGQETQYF. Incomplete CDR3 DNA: TGTGCCAGCAGTTTACCGGGACTAGGCCAAGAGACC.

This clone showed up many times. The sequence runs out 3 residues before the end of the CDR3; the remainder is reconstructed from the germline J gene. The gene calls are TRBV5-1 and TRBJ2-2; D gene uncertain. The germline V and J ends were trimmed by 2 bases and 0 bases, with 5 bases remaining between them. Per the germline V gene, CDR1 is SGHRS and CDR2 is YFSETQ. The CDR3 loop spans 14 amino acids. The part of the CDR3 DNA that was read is TGCGCCAGCAGCTTCCGGGCGAACACCGGGGAG. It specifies CASSFRANTGE. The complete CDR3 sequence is CASSFRANTGELFF.

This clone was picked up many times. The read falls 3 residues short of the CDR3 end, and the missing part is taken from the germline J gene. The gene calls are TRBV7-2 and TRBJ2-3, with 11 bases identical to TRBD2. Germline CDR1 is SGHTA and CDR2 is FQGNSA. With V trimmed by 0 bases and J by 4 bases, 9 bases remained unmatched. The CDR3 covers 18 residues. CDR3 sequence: CASSLAASGGPSADTQYF. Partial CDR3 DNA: TGTGCCAGCAGCTTAGCGGCTAGCGGGGGGCCGAGTGCAGATACG. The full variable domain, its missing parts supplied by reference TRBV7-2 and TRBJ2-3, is GAGVSQSPSNKVTEKGKDVELRCDPISGHTALYWYRQSLGQGLEFLIYFQGNSAPDKSGLPSDRFSAERTGGSVSTLTIQRTQQEDSAVYLCASSLAASGGPSADTQYFGPGTRLTVL.

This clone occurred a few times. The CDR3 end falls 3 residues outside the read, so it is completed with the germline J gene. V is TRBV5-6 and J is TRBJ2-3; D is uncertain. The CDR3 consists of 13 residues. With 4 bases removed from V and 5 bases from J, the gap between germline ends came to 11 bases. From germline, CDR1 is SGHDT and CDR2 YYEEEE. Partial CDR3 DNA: TGTGCCAGCAGCAGGGTCCCTGGAGATACG. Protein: CASSRVPGDT. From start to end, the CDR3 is CASSRVPGDTQYF.

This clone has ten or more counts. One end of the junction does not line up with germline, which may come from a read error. CDR3 bases read: TGTGCCAGCATTGAAGGACAGAATTCACCC. It codes for CASIEGQNSP. The CDR3 in its entirety is CASIEGQNSPLHF. This chain joins TRBV6-1 and TRBJ1-6, with D tentatively TRBD1 (6 bases). Read data end 3 residues before the CDR3 end; the end is taken from the germline J gene. From germline, CDR1 is MNHNS and CDR2 SASEGT. The CDR3 has 13 residues.

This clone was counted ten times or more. The covered CDR3 bases are TGTGCCAGTAGTGTACAGGGGGTTAATCAGCCC. This encodes CASSVQGVNQP. The complete CDR3 reads CASSVQGVNQPQHF. The chain joins TRBV19 to TRBJ1-5; 8 bases map to TRBD1. The sequence runs out 3 residues before the end of the CDR3; the remainder is reconstructed from the germline J gene. The CDR3 totals 14 residues. Unmatched junction bases numbered 4, after V lost 5 bases and J lost 4 bases. Looked up from germline, CDR1 is LNHDA and CDR2 is SQIVND (reference sequence).

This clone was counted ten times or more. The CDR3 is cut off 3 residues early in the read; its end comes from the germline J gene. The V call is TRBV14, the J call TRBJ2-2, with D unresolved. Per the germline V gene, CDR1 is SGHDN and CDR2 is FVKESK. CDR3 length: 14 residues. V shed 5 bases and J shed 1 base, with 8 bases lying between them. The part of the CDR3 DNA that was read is TGTGCCAGCAGCTTGACTGGGAACACCGGGGAG. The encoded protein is CASSLTGNTGE. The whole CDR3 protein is CASSLTGNTGELFF.

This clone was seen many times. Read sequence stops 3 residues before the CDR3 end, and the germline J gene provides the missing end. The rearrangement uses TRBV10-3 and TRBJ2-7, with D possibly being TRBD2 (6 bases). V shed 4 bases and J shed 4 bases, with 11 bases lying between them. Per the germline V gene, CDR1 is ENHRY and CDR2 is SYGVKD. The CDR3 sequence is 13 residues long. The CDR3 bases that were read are TGTGCCATCAGTGGGGGGGTAGGGTACGAG. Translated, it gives CAISGGVGYE. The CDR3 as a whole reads CAISGGVGYEQYF.

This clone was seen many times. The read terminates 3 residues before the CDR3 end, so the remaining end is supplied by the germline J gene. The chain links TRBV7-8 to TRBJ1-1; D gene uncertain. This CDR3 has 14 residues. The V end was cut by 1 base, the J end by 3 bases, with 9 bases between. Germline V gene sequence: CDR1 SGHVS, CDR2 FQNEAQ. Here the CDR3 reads CASSLGTQHTEAFF. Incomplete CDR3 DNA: TGTGCCAGCAGCTTAGGGACTCAGCACACTGAA. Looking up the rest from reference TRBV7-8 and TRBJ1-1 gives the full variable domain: GAGVSQSPRYKVAKRGQDVALRCDPISGHVSLFWYQQALGQGPEFLTYFQNEAQLDKSGLPSDRFFAERPEGSVSTLKIQRTQQEDSAVYLCASSLGTQHTEAFFGQGTRLTVV.